This T cell receptor beta chain is drawn from a study of OX40 agonist ivuxolimab in advanced cancers. For the study at large: Given to patients was ivuxolimab, an agonistic anti-OX40 (CD134) antibody.

CDR1 is LNHDA, CDR2 SQIVND, per germline (reference sequence). V was pared by 10 bases and J by 2 bases, with 12 bases between. The CDR3 covers 13 residues. As regards this clone: What it binds is not known.

The repertoire was sequenced with immunoSEQ multiplex PCR; TCRdb's copy has only in-frame clones and lacks some. Seen here are around 72,000 clones, approximately 81% observed once, and the top ten hold around 5%. Study conclusions and caveats: The study did not work out the antigen specificity of the expanded peripheral T cells.

The V call is TRBV19, the J call TRBJ1-5; perhaps TRBD1 as D (5 bases). This TCR came from an adult with an advanced solid tumor such as melanoma, head and neck, liver or kidney cancer. This material consisted of CD4+ or CD8+ T cells sorted from blood, taken in a trial of the OX40 agonist ivuxolimab. The CDR3 spells CATWGDGNQPQHF. The DNA for the CDR3 is TGTGCCACCTGGGGGGATGGCAATCAGCCCCAGCATTTT. Together with reference TRBV19 and TRBJ1-5, the CDR3 gives the full variable domain: DGGITQSPKYLFRKEGQNVTLSCEQNLNHDAMYWYRQDPGQGLRLIYYSQIVNDFQKGDIAEGYSVSREKKESFPLTVTSAQKNPTAFYLCATWGDGNQPQHFGDGTRLSIL.